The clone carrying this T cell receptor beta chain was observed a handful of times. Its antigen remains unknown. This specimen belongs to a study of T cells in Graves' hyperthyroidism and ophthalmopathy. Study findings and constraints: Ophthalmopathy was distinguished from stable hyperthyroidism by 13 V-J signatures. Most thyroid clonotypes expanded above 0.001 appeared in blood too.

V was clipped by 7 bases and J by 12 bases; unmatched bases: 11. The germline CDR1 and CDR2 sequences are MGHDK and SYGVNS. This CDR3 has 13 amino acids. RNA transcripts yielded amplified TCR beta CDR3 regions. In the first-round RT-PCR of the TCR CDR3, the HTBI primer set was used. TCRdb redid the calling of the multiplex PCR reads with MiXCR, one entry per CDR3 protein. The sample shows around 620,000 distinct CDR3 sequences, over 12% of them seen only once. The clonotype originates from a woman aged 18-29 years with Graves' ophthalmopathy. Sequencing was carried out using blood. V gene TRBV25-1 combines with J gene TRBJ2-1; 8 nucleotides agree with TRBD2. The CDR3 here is CASMSREVQGQFF. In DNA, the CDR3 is TGTGCCAGCATGTCGCGGGAGGTACAGGGGCAGTTCTTC.